This T cell receptor beta chain originates from a study of technical replicates of blood from a few donors. Generated by immunoSEQ multiplex PCR, the TCRdb table keeps only in-frame clones and is missing some. The repertoire holds fewer than 85,000 clones, with more than 85% as singletons. After removal of 0 bases from V and 6 bases from J, the junction contained 6 bases not matched to a gene. Germline-derived CDR1 and CDR2 are MNHNY and SVGAGI (reference sequence). This CDR3 region has 16 residues. This chain connects TRBV6-6 to TRBJ2-1; TRBD1 matches at 9 bases. The clonotype originates from a human donor in good health. Some clones in this sample may be carry-over from other donors' samples. The sequenced material came from PBMCs. This CDR3 reads CASSYSGTGSINEQFF. The DNA of the CDR3 is TGTGCCAGCAGTTACTCGGGGACAGGGTCAATCAATGAGCAGTTCTTC.